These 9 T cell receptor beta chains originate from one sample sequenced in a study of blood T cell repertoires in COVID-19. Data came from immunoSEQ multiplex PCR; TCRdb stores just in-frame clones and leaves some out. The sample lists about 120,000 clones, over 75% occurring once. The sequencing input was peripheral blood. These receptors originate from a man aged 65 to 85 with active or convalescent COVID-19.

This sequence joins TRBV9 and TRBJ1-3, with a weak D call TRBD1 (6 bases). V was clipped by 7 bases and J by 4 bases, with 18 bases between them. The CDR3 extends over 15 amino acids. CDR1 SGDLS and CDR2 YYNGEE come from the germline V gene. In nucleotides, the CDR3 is TGTGCCAGCTCGCCGGGCGGGGGGCTAGGAAACACCATATATTTT. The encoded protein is CASSPGGGLGNTIYF.

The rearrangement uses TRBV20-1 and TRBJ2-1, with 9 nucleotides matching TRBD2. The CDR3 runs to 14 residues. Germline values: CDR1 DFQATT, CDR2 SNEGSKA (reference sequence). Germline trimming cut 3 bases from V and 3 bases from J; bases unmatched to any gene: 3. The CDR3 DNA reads TGCAGTGCTAGTCCTAGCGGGGACTACAATGAGCAGTTCTTC. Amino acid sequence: CSASPSGDYNEQFF.

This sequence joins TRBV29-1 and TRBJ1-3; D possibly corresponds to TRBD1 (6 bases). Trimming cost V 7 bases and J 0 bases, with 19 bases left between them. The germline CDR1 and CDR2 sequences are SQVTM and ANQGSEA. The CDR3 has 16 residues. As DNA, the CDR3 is TGCAGCGCACGCGGGGGCTGGATTGACTCTGGAAACACCATATATTTT. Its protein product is CSARGGWIDSGNTIYF.

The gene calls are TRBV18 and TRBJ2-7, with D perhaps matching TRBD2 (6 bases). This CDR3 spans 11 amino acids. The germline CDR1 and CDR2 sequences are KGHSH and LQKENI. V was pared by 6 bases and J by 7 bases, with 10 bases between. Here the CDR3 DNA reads TGTGCCAGCTCCAGTGGAGGGGAGCAGTACTTC. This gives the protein CASSSGGEQYF.

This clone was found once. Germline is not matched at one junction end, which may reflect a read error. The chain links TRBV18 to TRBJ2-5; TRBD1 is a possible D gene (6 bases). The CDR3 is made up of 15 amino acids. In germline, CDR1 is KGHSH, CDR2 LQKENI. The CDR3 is CASSPQGVGQETQYF. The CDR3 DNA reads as TGTGCCAGCTCGCCACAGGGAGTCGGCCAAGAGACCCAGTACTTC.

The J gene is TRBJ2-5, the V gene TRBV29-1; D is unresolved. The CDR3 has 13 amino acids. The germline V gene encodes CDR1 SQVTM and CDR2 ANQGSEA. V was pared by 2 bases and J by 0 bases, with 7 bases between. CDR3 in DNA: TGCAGCGTTGAATGGCCAGACCAAGAGACCCAGTACTTC. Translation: CSVEWPDQETQYF.

Here the CDR3 reads CASSLAKGQGRTYEQYF. The DNA of the CDR3 is TGCGCCAGCAGCTTGGCCAAGGGACAGGGGAGGACCTACGAGCAGTACTTC. The chain recombines TRBV5-1 with TRBJ2-7; 10 nucleotides match TRBD1. The length of the CDR3 is 17 residues. From germline, CDR1 is SGHRS and CDR2 YFSETQ. After removal of 0 bases from V and 2 bases from J, the junction contained 8 bases not matched to a gene.

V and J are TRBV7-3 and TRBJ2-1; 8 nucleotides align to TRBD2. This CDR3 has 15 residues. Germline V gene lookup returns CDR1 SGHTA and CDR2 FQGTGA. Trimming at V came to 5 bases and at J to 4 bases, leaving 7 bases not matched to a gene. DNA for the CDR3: TGTGCCAGCAGCGTAAGCGGGAGCTTTTACAATGAGCAGTTCTTC. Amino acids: CASSVSGSFYNEQFF.

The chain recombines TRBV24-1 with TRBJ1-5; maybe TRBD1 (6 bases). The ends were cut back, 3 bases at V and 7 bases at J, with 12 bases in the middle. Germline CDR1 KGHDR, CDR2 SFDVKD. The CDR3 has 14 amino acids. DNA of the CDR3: TGTGCCACCAGTGATCGACAGGTCTGGCAGCCCCAGCATTTT. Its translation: CATSDRQVWQPQHF.